Each of the 4 T cell receptor beta chains below was sequenced from the same sample in a study of Ad26.COV2.S vaccination and SARS-CoV-2 variants. Produced via immunoSEQ multiplex PCR; TCRdb's table is partial and in-frame only. In the table there are 440,000 or so clones, 89% of which are singletons. Noted treatment: 15 to 20 received Ad26.COV2.S at low or high dose, single or two shots; 5 received placebo; per-sample allocation not given. Sampling took place 63 days after the first vaccine or placebo injection. The sample consisted of peripheral blood, taken in a trial of Ad26.COV2.S vaccine versus placebo. These receptors came from a person between 18 and 59 years old who received the Ad26.COV2.S COVID-19 vaccine or a placebo.

The chain employs TRBV6-5 and TRBJ2-7, with TRBD2 matching 9 bases. Per germline, CDR1 MNHEY and CDR2 SVGAGI. V lost 6 bases and J lost 5; bases outside the gene matches: 5. The CDR3 is made up of 13 amino acids. CDR3: CASRLGLAHEQYF. CDR3 in DNA: TGTGCCAGCAGATTGGGACTAGCTCACGAGCAGTACTTC.

The V gene is TRBV19, the J gene TRBJ1-1; perhaps TRBD1 as D (5 bases). Between the trimmed V and J ends, which lost 6 bases and 1 base, there was a span of 12 bases. This CDR3 region has 14 residues. CDR1 is LNHDA and CDR2 is SQIVND in the germline V gene (reference sequence). CDR3: CASRIRGTNTEAFF. CDR3 bases: TGTGCCAGTAGAATCCGGGGCACGAACACTGAAGCTTTCTTT.

To note about this clone: At the DNA level, this CDR3 is encoded by other sequences in the same sample as well. V and J are TRBV5-4 and TRBJ1-5, with D hard to call. This CDR3 comprises 13 residues. V was cut by 4 bases and J by 1 base, with 6 bases left in between. Germline V gene data show CDR1 as SGHNT and CDR2 as YYREEE (reference sequence). Here the CDR3 reads CASSLDSNQPQHF. CDR3 bases: TGTGCCAGCAGCCTGGACAGCAATCAGCCCCAGCATTTT. Together with reference TRBV5-4 and TRBJ1-5, the CDR3 gives the full variable domain: ETGVTQSPTHLIKTRGQQVTLRCSSQSGHNTVSWYQQALGQGPQFIFQYYREEENGRGNFPPRFSGLQFPNYSSELNVNALELDDSALYLCASSLDSNQPQHFGDGTRLSIL.

The chain joins TRBV29-1 to TRBJ2-1; 8 bases are a match to TRBD2. The CDR3 totals 16 residues. Germline V CDR1 and CDR2: SQVTM, ANQGSEA. Losses at the gene ends were 1 base for V and 5 bases for J; bases not matched to a gene: 10. CDR3 in DNA: TGCAGCGTTGAAGCGTTGGCGGGAGGAGATAACAATGAGCAGTTCTTC. It is translated as CSVEALAGGDNNEQFF.